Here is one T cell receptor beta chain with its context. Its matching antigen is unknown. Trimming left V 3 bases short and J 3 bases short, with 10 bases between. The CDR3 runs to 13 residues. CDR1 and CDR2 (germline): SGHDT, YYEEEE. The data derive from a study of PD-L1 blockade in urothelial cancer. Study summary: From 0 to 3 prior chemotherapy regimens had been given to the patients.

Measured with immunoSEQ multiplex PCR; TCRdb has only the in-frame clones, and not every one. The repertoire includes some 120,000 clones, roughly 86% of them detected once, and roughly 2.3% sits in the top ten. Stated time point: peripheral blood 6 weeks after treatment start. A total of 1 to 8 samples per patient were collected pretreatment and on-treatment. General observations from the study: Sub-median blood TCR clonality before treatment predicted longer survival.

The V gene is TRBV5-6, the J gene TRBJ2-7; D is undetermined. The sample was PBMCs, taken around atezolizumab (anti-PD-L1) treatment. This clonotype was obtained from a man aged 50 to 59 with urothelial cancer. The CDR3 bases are TGTGCCAGCAGCTCCTACGGTTTCTACGAGCAGTACTTC. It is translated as CASSSYGFYEQYF.